Listed below are T cell receptor beta chains from one sample, sequenced in a study of blood T cell repertoires in COVID-19. The repertoire was sequenced with immunoSEQ multiplex PCR; TCRdb's copy has only in-frame clones and lacks some. This table holds some 150,000 clones, under 80% found once. Sample: peripheral blood. All receptors derive from a man between 60 and 75 years old with acute or convalescent COVID-19. Each CDR3 is given with its conserved first and last residue.

j_call	v_call	cdr3_aa
TRBJ1-4	TRBV3-1/TRBV3-2	CASSLNRGQNEKLFF
TRBJ2-1	TRBV7-7	CASSLAGTGNNEQFF
TRBJ2-3	TRBV5-1	CASSLASRGVPDTQYF
TRBJ2-1	TRBV5-5	CASSLGSSYNEQFF
TRBJ2-1	TRBV19	CASSKGTSEYSYNEQFF
TRBJ2-1	TRBV2	CASGTSGSGTSYNEQFF
TRBJ2-3	TRBV11-3	CASSLSGSYGADTQYF
TRBJ2-1	TRBV5-1	CASTINTGTEGDEQFF
TRBJ2-3	TRBV11-2	CASSLDLAGNTDTQYF
TRBJ2-3	TRBV7-9	CASSLKGLAGPFDTQYF
TRBJ2-3	TRBV21-1	CASSPGQGDLAGERTDTQYF
TRBJ2-2	TRBV18	CASSPPNSGTGNTGELFF
TRBJ2-7	TRBV15	CATSRGPYEQYF
TRBJ1-6	TRBV7-9	CASSNNRNSPLHF
TRBJ2-6	TRBV11-3	CASSFSGGNSYSGANVLTF
TRBJ2-7	TRBV19	CASSMSRQPSYEQYF
TRBJ2-3	TRBV3-1/TRBV3-2	CASSQDNSGRSTDTQYF
TRBJ1-3	TRBV7-5	CARSEETVTSGNTIYF
TRBJ1-2	TRBV28	CASSKDRVNGYTF
TRBJ1-6	TRBV24-1	CATSVLTGGYNSPLHF
TRBJ1-3	TRBV7-9	CASSLAGGSGNTIYF
TRBJ2-1	TRBV6-5	CASSYPNNEQFF
TRBJ2-7	TRBV20-1	CSVAPGYEQYF
TRBJ2-1	TRBV2	CASRRDNEQFF
TRBJ2-7	TRBV13	CASSLGLAQSYEQYF
TRBJ2-1	TRBV2	CASSDWGLDPNEQFF
TRBJ1-2	TRBV4-1	CASSQDQGAEYGYTF
TRBJ1-4	TRBV23-1	CASSPQGIINEKLFF
TRBJ1-1	TRBV6-6	CASSFGQGWTEAFF
TRBJ2-1	TRBV27	CASSLSQGRPYNEQFF
TRBJ2-3	TRBV7-6	CASSPGTSGTDTQYF
TRBJ2-7	TRBV7-3	CASRDYGAGEYF
TRBJ2-1	TRBV4-1	CASSQVLAGGPPYDEQFF
TRBJ2-7	TRBV18	CASSQSSGRINEQYF
TRBJ2-3	TRBV5-4	CASSPAGSTDTQYF
TRBJ2-4	TRBV4-2	CASSHPPTGVAKNIQYF
TRBJ1-2	TRBV28	CASRKTGAGYGYTF
TRBJ2-7	TRBV9	CASSPEGVSYEQYF
TRBJ2-3	TRBV5-4	CASSLWTSGTDTQYF
TRBJ2-7	TRBV3-1/TRBV3-2	CASSQNGIRSYEQYF
TRBJ1-6	TRBV19	CASKDRVGSPLHF
TRBJ2-2	TRBV4-1	CASSQGVAGRTGELFF
TRBJ2-7	TRBV7-8	CASSLGDSGRAAQYF
TRBJ2-5	TRBV5-1	CASSALAGGEGETQYF
TRBJ2-1	TRBV9	CASSVASGYNEQFF
TRBJ1-5	TRBV19	CASSRGRGQGFQPQHF
TRBJ2-3	TRBV6-2/TRBV6-3	CASSLAGASNTQYF
TRBJ2-1	TRBV18	CASSPTSGSGNEQFF
TRBJ2-2	TRBV5-1	CASSGTGWSNTGELFF